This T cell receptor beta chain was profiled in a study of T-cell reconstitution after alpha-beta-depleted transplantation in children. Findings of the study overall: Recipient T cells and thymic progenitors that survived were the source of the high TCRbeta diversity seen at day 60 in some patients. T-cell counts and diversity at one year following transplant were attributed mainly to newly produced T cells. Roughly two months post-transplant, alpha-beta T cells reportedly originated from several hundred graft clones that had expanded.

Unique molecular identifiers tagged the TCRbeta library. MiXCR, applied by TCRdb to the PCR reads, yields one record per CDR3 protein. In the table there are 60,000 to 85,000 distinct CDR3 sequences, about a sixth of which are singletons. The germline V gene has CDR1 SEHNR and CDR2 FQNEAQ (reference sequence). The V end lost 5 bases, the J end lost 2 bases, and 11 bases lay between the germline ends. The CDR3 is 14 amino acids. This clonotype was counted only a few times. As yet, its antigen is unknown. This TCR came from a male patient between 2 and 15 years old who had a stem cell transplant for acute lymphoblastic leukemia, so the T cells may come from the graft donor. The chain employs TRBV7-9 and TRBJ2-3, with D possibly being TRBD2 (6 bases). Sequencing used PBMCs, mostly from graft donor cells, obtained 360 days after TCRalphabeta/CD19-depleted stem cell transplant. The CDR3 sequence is CASSLGTHTDTQYF. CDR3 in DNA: TGTGCCAGCAGCCTTGGGACTCACACAGATACGCAGTATTTT.